The rows below give T cell receptor beta chains drawn from one sample of a study of TIL therapy for anti-PD-1-resistant metastatic lung cancer. Clones were sequenced by immunoSEQ multiplex PCR, and TCRdb holds only the in-frame ones, with some missing. This sample has fewer than 15,000 clones, with approximately 71% found just once. Specimen: tumor tissue, collected at baseline. The source of these receptors is a woman between 30 and 85 years old with non-small cell lung cancer. The CDR3 runs from the conserved cysteine through the conserved F or W. The D gene is left open where the match is weak. For some rows the clone size is stated as once, few or many, or as a class when expanded; others skip it.

d_gene,j_gene,abundance,v_gene,CDR3aa,CDR3nt
-,TRBJ2-3,-,TRBV28,CASSALGRGSTDTQYF,TGTGCCAGCAGCGCGTTAGGACGGGGGAGCACAGATACGCAGTATTTT
-,TRBJ1-2,-,TRBV28,CASSLGFSYGYTF,TGTGCCAGCAGTTTAGGATTTTCCTATGGCTACACCTTC
-,TRBJ2-2,-,TRBV7-9,CASSSRGLAGELFF,TGTGCCAGCAGCTCCCGGGGACTTGCCGGGGAGCTGTTTTTT
-,TRBJ1-1,-,TRBV5-1,CASSWRGVNTEAFF,TGCGCCAGCAGCTGGAGGGGGGTGAACACTGAAGCTTTCTTT
-,TRBJ1-1,few,TRBV2,CASGGRNTEAFF,TGTGCCAGTGGAGGGAGAAACACTGAAGCTTTCTTT
TRBD2,TRBJ2-2,-,TRBV2,CASSVIERLAGPGELFF,TGTGCCAGCAGCGTAATAGAAAGACTAGCGGGGCCCGGGGAGCTGTTTTTT
-,TRBJ2-3,-,TRBV29-1,CSVEDPVAAQDTQYF,TGCAGCGTTGAAGATCCCGTGGCGGCCCAGGATACGCAGTATTTT
TRBD1,TRBJ1-2,-,TRBV27,CASSFGTENNYGYTF,TGTGCCAGCAGTTTTGGGACAGAGAATAACTATGGCTACACCTTC
-,TRBJ2-1,few,TRBV4-3,CASSHETWGEQFF,TGCGCCAGCAGCCACGAGACCTGGGGTGAGCAGTTCTTC
-,TRBJ2-1,once,TRBV5-1,CASSQARSSYNEQFF,TGCGCCAGCAGCCAAGCGAGGAGCTCCTACAATGAGCAGTTCTTC
-,TRBJ1-5,-,TRBV27,CASSFQQGANQPQHF,TGTGCCAGCAGTTTCCAACAGGGCGCCAATCAGCCCCAGCATTTT
-,TRBJ2-1,-,TRBV28,CASSLVGDNEQFF,TGTGCCAGCAGTTTAGTTGGGGACAATGAGCAGTTCTTC
-,TRBJ1-6,-,TRBV5-1,CASSLTGNSNSPLHF,TGCGCCAGCAGCTTGACAGGGAACTCCAATTCACCCCTCCACTTT
-,TRBJ1-2,-,TRBV6-5,CASRADGDGCYTF,TGTGCCAGCAGGGCCGACGGAGATGGATGCTACACCTTC
TRBD2,TRBJ2-5,-,TRBV29-1,CSGRTSGETQYF,TGCAGCGGTCGGACTAGCGGAGAGACCCAGTACTTC
-,TRBJ1-5,-,TRBV11-2,CASSTQQDQPQHF,TGTGCCAGCAGCACCCAACAGGATCAGCCCCAGCATTTT
TRBD1,TRBJ1-4,medium-sized,TRBV7-8,CASSPRGQLNEKLFF,TGTGCCAGCAGCCCCCGGGGACAGCTGAATGAAAAACTGTTTTTT
TRBD1,TRBJ1-1,-,TRBV28,CASREQGGQGTEAFF,TGTGCCAGCAGAGAACAGGGGGGGCAGGGTACTGAAGCTTTCTTT